The rows below give T cell receptor beta chains drawn from one sample of a study of control samples from healthy donors and cancer patients. Repertoires were generated with immunoSEQ multiplex PCR, while TCRdb's copy carries only in-frame clones and drops some. The table includes roughly 130,000 clones, roughly nine tenths detected once. The sequencing sample was made of blood. Receptors were obtained from a woman aged 30 to 39 in good health. The CDR3 runs from the conserved cysteine through the conserved F or W. D genes are given only for firm matches. The size entry is marked missing in some rows and otherwise reads once, few, many or a size class.

TRBJ2-5 TRBD1 once TRBV7-9 TGTGCCAGCAGCCTGGGACAGGGCAAAGAGACCCAGTACTTC CASSLGQGKETQYF
TRBJ2-7 TRBD2 . TRBV5-1 TGCGCCAGCAGCCGCGAGGGTAGCGGGAGTGTTGGCGAGCAGTACTTC CASSREGSGSVGEQYF
TRBJ2-1 TRBD1 . TRBV28 TGTGCCAGCAGTTTTGGGGGACAGTACAATGAGCAGTTCTTC CASSFGGQYNEQFF
TRBJ1-3 . . TRBV9 TGTGCCAGCAGCGTAGATGTCACCTCTGGAAACACCATATATTTT CASSVDVTSGNTIYF
TRBJ1-3 . . TRBV9 TGTGCCAGCAGCGTAACATCAGGCTTGAACTCCGGAAACACCATATATTTT CASSVTSGLNSGNTIYF
TRBJ1-3 . few TRBV7-9 TGTGCCAGCAGCCCTAGCGCCCCAACCCGGAGAAACACCATATATTTT CASSPSAPTRRNTIYF
TRBJ2-3 . . TRBV27 TGTGCCAGCAGTTTGTGGGTCACAGATACGCAGTATTTT CASSLWVTDTQYF
TRBJ1-2 . . TRBV12-3/TRBV12-4 TGTGCCAGCACCCGGGGGGGAGATGGCTACACCTTC CASTRGGDGYTF
TRBJ1-1 . . TRBV1 TGCACCAGCAGCCAAGGAAATTGGGACAGTACGATGAACACTGAAGCTTTCTTT CTSSQGNWDSTMNTEAFF
TRBJ2-3 . . TRBV19 TGTGCCAGTACCCCCGTCCGAACAGTACTCGGGACAGATACGCAGTATTTT CASTPVRTVLGTDTQYF
TRBJ2-1 TRBD2 . TRBV6-4 TGTGCCAGCAGTGTACTAGCGGGACTTAATAATGAGCAGTTCTTC CASSVLAGLNNEQFF
TRBJ1-6 . . TRBV6-5 TGTGCCAGCAGTTACATTGGAAATTCACCCCTCCACTTT CASSYIGNSPLHF
TRBJ1-4 TRBD1 . TRBV24-1 TGTGCCACCAGTGGGGGGACAGACGAAAAACTGTTTTTT CATSGGTDEKLFF
TRBJ2-7 TRBD1 . TRBV28 TGTGCCAGCAGTTTATTAGGACAGGGGAAAAACGAGCAGTACTTC CASSLLGQGKNEQYF
TRBJ2-1 . . TRBV27 TGTGCCAGCAGGCTCGGGGGAGTGTTCCCGTACAATGAGCAGTTCTTC CASRLGGVFPYNEQFF
TRBJ1-4 TRBD1 once TRBV28 TGTGCCAGCAGTTCGCGGACAGGTCCTCGGGAAAAACTGTTTTTT CASSSRTGPREKLFF
TRBJ1-6 . . TRBV3-1/TRBV3-2 TGTGCCAGCACCCTTGGAAATTCACCCCTCCACTTT CASTLGNSPLHF
TRBJ2-2 . . TRBV19 TGTGCCAGTAGCCCGGGACGCACCGGGGAGCTGTTTTTT CASSPGRTGELFF
TRBJ2-3 TRBD2 . TRBV9 TGTGCCAGCGGGAGCGGGACCTTGAGCACAGATACGCAGTATTTT CASGSGTLSTDTQYF
TRBJ2-3 TRBD2 . TRBV20-1 TGCAGTGCTAGTGCGGCTAGCGGGAGATGGGGCACAGATACGCAGTATTTT CSASAASGRWGTDTQYF
TRBJ2-3 . once TRBV30 TGTGCCTGGAGCCCGTTTAGCACAGATACGCAGTATTTT CAWSPFSTDTQYF
TRBJ1-4 . . TRBV19 TGTGCCAGTAGTGGGCGGGGGGCTTCCGAAAATGAAAAACTGTTTTTT CASSGRGASENEKLFF
TRBJ2-3 . . TRBV30 TGTGCCTGGTCCGGGGGTGCAGATACGCAGTATTTT CAWSGGADTQYF
TRBJ1-2 . . TRBV2 TGTGCCAGCACCCCAGACAGATTTAACTATGGCTACACCTTC CASTPDRFNYGYTF
TRBJ1-1 . . TRBV18 TGTGCCAGCTCACCACTTGTGAACACTGAAGCTTTCTTT CASSPLVNTEAFF
TRBJ2-7 TRBD2 . TRBV10-3 TGTGCCATCAGGGGAGCGGGAGACCCCTACGAGCAGTACTTC CAIRGAGDPYEQYF
TRBJ1-4 . . TRBV28 TGTGCCAGCAGTGGGTTAGTAGAAAAACTGTTTTTT CASSGLVEKLFF
TRBJ2-5 TRBD1 . TRBV7-8 TGTGCCAGCAGCTTCAGAACCGGACAGGCGAACCAAGAGACCCAGTACTTC CASSFRTGQANQETQYF
TRBJ2-7 TRBD2 once TRBV6-6 TGTGCCAGCAGCTCCGGACTAGCGGGGTACGAGCAGTACTTC CASSSGLAGYEQYF
TRBJ2-5 . . TRBV20-1 TGCAGTGCTGCGCAGCAAGAGACCCAGTACTTC CSAAQQETQYF
TRBJ2-2 TRBD2 . TRBV11-2 TGTGCCAGCAGGCAAAGCGGGACTAACACCGGGGAGCTGTTTTTT CASRQSGTNTGELFF
TRBJ2-2 . . TRBV6-6 TGTGCCAGCAGTCCCCCCCTGACAGTTTCGAACACCGGGGAGCTGTTTTTT CASSPPLTVSNTGELFF